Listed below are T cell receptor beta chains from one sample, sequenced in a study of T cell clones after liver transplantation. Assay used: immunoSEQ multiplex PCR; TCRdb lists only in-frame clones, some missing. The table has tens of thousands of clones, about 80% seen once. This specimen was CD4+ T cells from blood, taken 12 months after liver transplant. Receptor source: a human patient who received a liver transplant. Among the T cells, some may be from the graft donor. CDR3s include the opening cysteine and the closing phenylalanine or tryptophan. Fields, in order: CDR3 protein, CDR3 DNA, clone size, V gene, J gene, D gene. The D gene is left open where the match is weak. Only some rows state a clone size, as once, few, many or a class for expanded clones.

CAGSGLWEGTDTQYF	TGTGCCGGATCCGGCTTATGGGAGGGCACAGATACGCAGTATTTT	NA	TRBV6-4	TRBJ2-3	NA
CASSLPTSKEFF	TGCGCCAGCAGCCTGCCGACTAGCAAGGAGTTCTTC	NA	TRBV5-1	TRBJ2-1	TRBD2
CATSRGTSGFINEQFF	TGTGCCACCAGCAGAGGGACTAGCGGGTTTATCAATGAGCAGTTCTTC	few	TRBV15	TRBJ2-1	TRBD2
CASSGKTGGGYKDGYTF	TGTGCCAGCAGTGGGAAGACAGGGGGCGGTTATAAGGATGGCTACACCTTC	NA	TRBV2	TRBJ1-2	TRBD1
CASSFKWGNNQPQHF	TGTGCCAGTAGTTTTAAATGGGGAAACAATCAGCCCCAGCATTTT	NA	TRBV19	TRBJ1-5	NA
CASSQDSRVANNEQFF	TGCGCCAGCAGCCAAGACTCGCGAGTTGCTAACAATGAGCAGTTCTTC	NA	TRBV4-3	TRBJ2-1	NA
CAWSRGGSSYNEQFF	TGTGCCTGGAGTAGGGGCGGGAGCTCCTACAATGAGCAGTTCTTC	NA	TRBV30	TRBJ2-1	TRBD2
CASRLIGETQYF	TGTGCCAGCCGTCTTATAGGGGAGACCCAGTACTTC	NA	TRBV2	TRBJ2-5	NA
CASSLAGGTDSYEQYF	TGCGCCAGCAGCTTGGCGGGGGGGACAGACTCCTACGAGCAGTACTTC	NA	TRBV5-1	TRBJ2-7	NA
CASSPAGGGYNEQFF	TGTGCCAGCTCACCGGCGGGAGGGGGTTACAATGAGCAGTTCTTC	NA	TRBV18	TRBJ2-1	TRBD2
CASRREQGNTGELFF	TGTGCCAGCAGGAGGGAACAGGGTAACACCGGGGAGCTGTTTTTT	NA	TRBV4-2	TRBJ2-2	NA
CASSGIFWTSGTDTQYF	TGCGCCAGCAGCGGGATCTTCTGGACTAGCGGCACAGATACGCAGTATTTT	NA	TRBV5-1	TRBJ2-3	TRBD2
CASALGSNSPGDTIYF	TGCGCCAGCGCCCTTGGTAGTAACAGTCCGGGGGACACCATATATTTT	NA	TRBV4-3	TRBJ1-3	NA
CASSFREKLFF	TGTGCCAGCAGTTTTAGGGAAAAACTGTTTTTT	NA	TRBV28	TRBJ1-4	NA
CASSRPERGLYEQYF	TGTGCCAGCAGCCGACCGGAAAGGGGGCTCTACGAGCAGTACTTC	once	TRBV28	TRBJ2-7	TRBD1
CASSQGPSQETQYF	TGTGCCAGCAGCCAAGGGCCTAGCCAAGAGACCCAGTACTTC	NA	TRBV7-3	TRBJ2-5	NA
CASSSGQDLLNYGYTF	TGCGCCAGCAGCTCGGGACAGGACCTCCTCAACTATGGCTACACCTTC	NA	TRBV5-1	TRBJ1-2	TRBD1
CASSKKSTEAFF	TGTGCCAGCAGTAAGAAGAGCACTGAAGCTTTCTTT	NA	TRBV6-1	TRBJ1-1	NA
CASSPKGPGKNIQYF	TGCGCCAGCAGCCCTAAGGGCCCGGGAAAAAACATTCAGTACTTC	few	TRBV10-1	TRBJ2-4	NA
CASSQTGLAGVYNEQFF	TGTGCCAGCTCACAAACGGGACTAGCGGGAGTCTACAATGAGCAGTTCTTC	NA	TRBV18	TRBJ2-1	TRBD2
CASSLLGRMQETQYF	TGTGCCAGCAGCTTATTGGGGCGCATGCAAGAGACCCAGTACTTC	NA	TRBV7-2	TRBJ2-5	NA
CASSLSTGLGLAGGRSYGYTF	TGTGCCAGCAGTTTATCGACGGGTTTGGGGTTGGCTGGGGGGCGTAGCTATGGCTACACCTTC	NA	TRBV27	TRBJ1-2	NA
CASSNQRETSTDTQYF	TGCGCCAGCAGCAACCAGCGGGAGACGAGCACAGATACGCAGTATTTT	NA	TRBV5-1	TRBJ2-3	TRBD2
CASSVRGNSYNEQFF	TGTGCCAGCAGCGTGAGGGGCAACTCCTACAATGAGCAGTTCTTC	NA	TRBV7-2	TRBJ2-1	NA
CASSLTLVGTEAFF	TGCGCCAGCAGCCTTACTTTGGTGGGCACTGAAGCTTTCTTT	NA	TRBV4-1	TRBJ1-1	NA
CASSSTGLSEQYF	TGTGCCAGCAGCTCCACGGGACTATCCGAGCAGTACTTC	NA	TRBV5-8	TRBJ2-7	TRBD2
CASSPLTGTLSSYEQYF	TGTGCCAGCAGTCCCCTCACTGGGACACTTAGCTCCTACGAGCAGTACTTC	NA	TRBV28	TRBJ2-7	NA